Each of the 9 T cell receptor beta chains below was sequenced from the same sample in a study of shared clonotypes between healthy human individuals. The repertoire was sequenced with immunoSEQ multiplex PCR; TCRdb's copy has only in-frame clones and lacks some. The data show about 610,000 clones, about 95% seen once. The naive CD8 fraction comprised CD45RO-negative cells positively selected for CCR7 and excluded terminally differentiated effector memory CD45RA+ cells. The sample was naive CD8+ T cells sorted from blood. Receptor source: a woman under 40 in good health.

This chain joins TRBV7-9 and TRBJ1-4; tentative D call: TRBD1 (5 bases). V lost 3 bases and J lost 4, with 9 bases in between. Germline CDR1 and CDR2: SEHNR and FQNEAQ (reference sequence). The CDR3 is 14 amino acids. The CDR3 is CASSFPGLNEKLFF. The CDR3 region has the DNA TGTGCCAGCAGCTTCCCGGGGCTTAATGAAAAACTGTTTTTT.

CDR3 nucleotide sequence: TGTGCCAGCAGTTCCCGGTCCTTCAGGGGCAGCAATCAGCCCCAGCATTTT. It yields the protein CASSSRSFRGSNQPQHF. The chain uses TRBV27 and TRBJ1-5, with a tentative D call TRBD1 (6 bases). The CDR3 loop spans 17 amino acids. The V end lost 4 bases, the J end lost 1 base, and 17 bases lay between the germline ends. Germline-derived CDR1 and CDR2 are MNHEY and SMNVEV (reference sequence).

The rearrangement joins TRBV7-8 to TRBJ2-1, with D uncertain. The germline gives CDR1 SGHVS, CDR2 FQNEAQ. V was clipped by 5 bases and J by 2 bases, with 4 bases between them. This CDR3 has 12 residues. CDR3 residues: CASSQTYNEQFF. CDR3 DNA sequence: TGTGCCAGCAGCCAAACCTACAATGAGCAGTTCTTC.

CDR3 DNA: TGTGCCAGCAGCCCCCGACAGCCCTCTTTCCGGGACAGATCCTACGAGCAGTACTTC. Its translation is CASSPRQPSFRDRSYEQYF. The gene calls are TRBV9 and TRBJ2-7; 7 bases align to TRBD1. CDR1 and CDR2 (germline): SGDLS, YYNGEE. This CDR3 comprises 19 residues. V dropped 4 bases and J dropped 1; count of bases not matched to a gene: 20.

The rearrangement links TRBV4-1 to TRBJ2-2, with D possibly being TRBD2 (5 bases). CDR1 is MGHRA, CDR2 YSYEKL, per germline. V shed 4 bases and J shed 4 bases, with 7 bases lying between them. This CDR3 comprises 13 residues. CDR3 amino acids: CASSLRGTGELFF. In nucleotides, the CDR3 is TGCGCCAGCAGCCTTCGGGGCACCGGGGAGCTGTTTTTT.

The genes are TRBV4-2 and TRBJ2-7, with a weak D call TRBD1 (6 bases). Germline values: CDR1 LGHNA, CDR2 YNFKEQ. The CDR3 runs to 16 residues. Trimming removed 0 bases from V and 0 bases from J, with 12 bases in between. The CDR3 DNA reads as TGTGCCAGCAGCCAAGAAGCTTCAGGGGCCTCCTACGAGCAGTACTTC. Its translation is CASSQEASGASYEQYF.

A remark on this clone: Different DNA sequences within this sample yield the same CDR3. The J gene is TRBJ1-5, the V gene TRBV27; TRBD1 matches 9 bases. V shed 6 bases, J shed 7 bases, and the junction held 7 bases outside the gene matches. The germline CDR1 and CDR2 sequences are MNHEY and SMNVEV (reference sequence). The CDR3 consists of 14 residues. DNA of the CDR3: TGTGCCAGCAGCCCAGGACAGGGGATACAGCCCCAGCATTTT. Translating gives CASSPGQGIQPQHF.

The chain has TRBV4-2 and TRBJ2-3; possibly TRBD2 for D (6 bases). V shed 4 bases and J shed 3 bases, with 17 bases lying between them. The CDR3 sequence is 16 residues long. The germline CDR1 and CDR2 sequences are LGHNA and YNFKEQ. In DNA, the CDR3 is TGTGCCAGCAGCCTGGGGGGATTTTCCGGAACAGATACGCAGTATTTT. The encoded protein is CASSLGGFSGTDTQYF.

The V gene is TRBV5-1, the J gene TRBJ2-1, with TRBD2 matching over 10 bases. The germline CDR1 and CDR2 sequences are SGHRS and YFSETQ. This CDR3 has 20 amino acids. Germline trimming cut 4 bases from V and 2 bases from J; bases unmatched to any gene: 18. CDR3 residues: CASSPNFEPSGRDPYNEQFF. CDR3 coding DNA: TGCGCCAGCAGCCCCAACTTCGAACCTAGCGGGAGAGATCCCTACAATGAGCAGTTCTTC.